This TCR beta chain was profiled in a study of blood T cell repertoires in COVID-19. Assay used: immunoSEQ multiplex PCR; TCRdb lists only in-frame clones, some missing. The repertoire consists of 250,000 to 300,000 clones, with roughly 90% occurring once and the leading ten covering under 2.5%. There are 17 residues in the CDR3. V was clipped by 1 base and J by 6 bases, with 22 bases between them. The rearrangement uses TRBV5-7 and TRBJ1-1, with D possibly TRBD1 on 6 matching bases. TRBV5-7 falls under the ORF class, with uncertain function. This receptor was obtained from an older woman with COVID-19, enrolled during active disease. What was sequenced was peripheral blood. This CDR3 is CASSLLDPGHWGPEAFF. In DNA form, the CDR3 reads TGTGCCAGCAGCTTGCTCGACCCGGGACATTGGGGGCCTGAAGCTTTCTTT.